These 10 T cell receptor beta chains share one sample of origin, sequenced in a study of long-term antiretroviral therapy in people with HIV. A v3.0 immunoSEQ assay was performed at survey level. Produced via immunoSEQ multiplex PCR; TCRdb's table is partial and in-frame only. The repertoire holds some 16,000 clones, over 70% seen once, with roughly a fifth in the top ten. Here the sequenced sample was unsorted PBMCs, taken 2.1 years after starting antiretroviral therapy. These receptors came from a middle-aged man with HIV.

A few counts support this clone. In DNA, the CDR3 is TGTGCCAGCAGTGACAGGGACACCGGGGAGCTGTTTTTT. It specifies CASSDRDTGELFF. V is TRBV7-9 and J is TRBJ2-2; 7 bases map to TRBD1. There are 13 residues in the CDR3. With 6 bases clipped from V and 3 bases from J, the junction kept 1 base outside the gene matches. CDR1 and CDR2 (germline): SEHNR, FQNEAQ (reference sequence).

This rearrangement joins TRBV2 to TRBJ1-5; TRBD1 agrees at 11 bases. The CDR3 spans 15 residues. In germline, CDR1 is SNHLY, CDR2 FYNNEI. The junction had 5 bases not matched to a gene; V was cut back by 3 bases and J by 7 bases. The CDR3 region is CASSDGQGAGQPQHF. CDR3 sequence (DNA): TGTGCCAGCAGTGACGGACAGGGGGCCGGGCAGCCCCAGCATTTT.

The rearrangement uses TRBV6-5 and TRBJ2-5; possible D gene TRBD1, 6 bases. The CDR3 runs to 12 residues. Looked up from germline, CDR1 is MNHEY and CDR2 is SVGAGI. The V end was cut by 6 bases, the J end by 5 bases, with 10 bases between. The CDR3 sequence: CASRTGSETQYF. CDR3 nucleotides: TGTGCCAGCAGAACAGGGTCCGAGACCCAGTACTTC.

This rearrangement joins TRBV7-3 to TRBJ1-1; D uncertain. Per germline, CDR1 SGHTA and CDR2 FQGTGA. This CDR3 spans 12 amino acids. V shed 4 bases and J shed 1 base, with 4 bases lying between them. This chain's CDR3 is CASSSANTEAFF. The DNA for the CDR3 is TGTGCCAGCAGCTCGGCGAACACTGAAGCTTTCTTT.

This CDR3 is CASSIVQPSNQPQHF. DNA of the CDR3: TGTGCCAGTAGTATCGTCCAGCCTAGCAATCAGCCCCAGCATTTT. J is TRBJ1-5 and V is TRBV19; no clear D. This CDR3 contains 15 residues. CDR1 and CDR2 from the germline V gene are LNHDA and SQIVND (reference sequence). Trimming shortened V by 3 bases and J by 0 bases, and 9 bases separated the two germline ends.

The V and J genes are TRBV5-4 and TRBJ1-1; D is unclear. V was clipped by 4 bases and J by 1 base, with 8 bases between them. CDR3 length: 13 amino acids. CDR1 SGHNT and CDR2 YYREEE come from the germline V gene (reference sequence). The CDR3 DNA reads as TGTGCCAGCAGCGGCGTGGGGAACACTGAAGCTTTCTTT. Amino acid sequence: CASSGVGNTEAFF.

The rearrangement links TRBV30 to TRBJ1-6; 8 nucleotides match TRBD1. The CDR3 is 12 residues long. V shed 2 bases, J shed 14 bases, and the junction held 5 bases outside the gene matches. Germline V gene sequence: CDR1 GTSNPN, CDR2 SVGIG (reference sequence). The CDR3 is CAWSIDRGTLHF. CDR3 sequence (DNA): TGTGCCTGGAGTATCGACAGGGGAACCCTCCACTTT. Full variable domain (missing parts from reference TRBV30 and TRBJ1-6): SQTIHQWPATLVQPVGSPLSLECTVEGTSNPNLYWYRQAAGRGLQLLFYSVGIGQISSEVPQNLSASRPQDRQFILSSKKLLLSDSGFYLCAWSIDRGTLHFGNGTRLTVT.

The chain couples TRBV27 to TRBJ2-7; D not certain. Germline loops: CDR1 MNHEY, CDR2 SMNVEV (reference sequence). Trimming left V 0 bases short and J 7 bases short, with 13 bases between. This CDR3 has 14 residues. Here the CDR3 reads CASSLSSDLLEQYF. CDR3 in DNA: TGTGCCAGCAGTTTATCGTCTGACCTCTTAGAGCAGTACTTC.

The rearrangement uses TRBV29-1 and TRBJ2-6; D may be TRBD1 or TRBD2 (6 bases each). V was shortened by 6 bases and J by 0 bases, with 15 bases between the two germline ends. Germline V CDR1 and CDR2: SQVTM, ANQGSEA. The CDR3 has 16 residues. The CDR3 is CSVQEKGGSGANVLTF. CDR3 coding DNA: TGCAGCGTCCAGGAAAAGGGGGGCTCTGGGGCCAACGTCCTGACTTTC.

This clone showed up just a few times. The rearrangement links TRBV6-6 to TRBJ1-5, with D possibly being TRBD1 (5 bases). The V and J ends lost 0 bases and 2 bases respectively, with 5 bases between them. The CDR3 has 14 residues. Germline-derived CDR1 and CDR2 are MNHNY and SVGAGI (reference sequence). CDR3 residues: CASSYSGGNQPQHF. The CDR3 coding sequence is TGTGCCAGCAGTTACTCAGGGGGCAATCAGCCCCAGCATTTT.